A selection of T cell receptor beta chains follows, all from one sample in a study of neurological immune-mediated disorders. MiXCR, run by TCRdb on the 5' RACE reads, gives a single entry per CDR3 protein. The sample consists of fewer than 85,000 distinct CDR3 sequences, about 15% of them appearing once. Sequencing was carried out using PBMCs. Every receptor here comes from a woman in her 40s in good health. CDR3s include the opening cysteine and the closing phenylalanine or tryptophan. Each record gives: V gene, D gene, J gene, clone size, CDR3 protein, CDR3 DNA. D genes are given only for firm matches. Rows give clone size only sometimes, using once, few, many, or a class for an expanded clone.

V: TRBV12-3/TRBV12-4
D: .
J: TRBJ2-3
size: many
CDR3: CASSDPNTDTQYF
DNA: TGTGCCAGCAGCGATCCCAACACAGATACGCAGTATTTT

V: TRBV20-1
D: .
J: TRBJ2-3
size: many
CDR3: CSARDLGLTDTQYF
DNA: TGCAGTGCTAGAGACCTGGGTCTCACAGATACGCAGTATTTT

V: TRBV18
D: .
J: TRBJ1-6
size: many
CDR3: CASSPYSDEYAPLHF
DNA: TGTGCCAGCTCACCATATTCTGATGAATATGCACCCCTCCACTTT

V: TRBV19
D: .
J: TRBJ2-2
size: .
CDR3: CASTQQLGTGELFF
DNA: TGTGCCAGTACCCAACAGTTGGGCACCGGGGAGCTGTTTTTT

V: TRBV6-5
D: .
J: TRBJ2-6
size: many
CDR3: CASSYVSSGANVLTF
DNA: TGTGCCAGCAGTTACGTCAGCTCCGGGGCCAACGTCCTGACTTTC

V: TRBV20-1
D: TRBD2
J: TRBJ2-1
size: many
CDR3: CSAQELAGGLNEQFF
DNA: TGCAGTGCCCAAGAGCTAGCGGGGGGTTTGAATGAGCAGTTCTTC

V: TRBV7-2
D: .
J: TRBJ2-2
size: many
CDR3: CASSLVGSAGELFF
DNA: TGTGCCAGCAGCTTAGTAGGGTCGGCCGGGGAGCTGTTTTTT

V: TRBV20-1
D: .
J: TRBJ2-3
size: many
CDR3: CSARDQKVQYF
DNA: TGCAGTGCTAGAGATCAAAAGGTGCAGTATTTT

V: TRBV28
D: TRBD1
J: TRBJ2-5
size: few
CDR3: CASRRQGETQYF
DNA: TGTGCCAGCAGACGACAGGGGGAGACCCAGTACTTC

V: TRBV29-1
D: .
J: TRBJ1-2
size: many
CDR3: CSGLGGDYGYTF
DNA: TGCAGCGGGTTGGGGGGAGACTATGGCTACACCTTC

V: TRBV27
D: .
J: TRBJ1-1
size: many
CDR3: CASRPIWDTEAFF
DNA: TGTGCCAGCAGGCCCATATGGGACACTGAAGCTTTCTTT

V: TRBV20-1
D: TRBD1
J: TRBJ1-1
size: many
CDR3: CSALGQEATEAFF
DNA: TGCAGTGCCCTGGGACAGGAGGCCACTGAAGCTTTCTTT

V: TRBV7-8
D: .
J: TRBJ2-1
size: .
CDR3: CASSLSSSRREQFF
DNA: TGTGCCAGCAGCTTATCTTCATCCAGGCGAGAGCAGTTCTTC

V: TRBV9
D: TRBD2
J: TRBJ2-7
size: many
CDR3: CASSLGGGGSAYEQYF
DNA: TGTGCCAGCAGCTTGGGAGGCGGGGGTTCCGCCTACGAGCAGTACTTC

V: TRBV10-3
D: TRBD2
J: TRBJ2-7
size: many
CDR3: CAISASGGDEQYF
DNA: TGTGCCATCAGTGCCAGCGGGGGTGACGAGCAGTACTTC

V: TRBV5-1
D: .
J: TRBJ1-1
size: many
CDR3: CASSLEGWGPTEAFF
DNA: TGCGCCAGCAGCTTGGAAGGTTGGGGGCCCACTGAAGCTTTCTTT

V: TRBV4-1
D: .
J: TRBJ2-5
size: many
CDR3: CASSQVSANEETQYF
DNA: TGCGCCAGCAGCCAAGTTTCTGCCAATGAAGAGACCCAGTACTTC

V: TRBV7-2
D: TRBD2
J: TRBJ2-7
size: many
CDR3: CASSLVGSGTYEQYF
DNA: TGTGCCAGCAGCTTAGTGGGTAGCGGGACCTACGAGCAGTACTTC

V: TRBV7-9
D: TRBD1
J: TRBJ2-7
size: few
CDR3: CASSFRTGGWNEQYF
DNA: TGTGCCAGCAGCTTTCGGACAGGGGGGTGGAACGAGCAGTACTTC

V: TRBV28
D: .
J: TRBJ2-3
size: .
CDR3: CASSFRVVGVSTDTQYF
DNA: TGTGCCAGCAGTTTTAGGGTCGTGGGGGTGAGCACAGATACGCAGTATTTT

V: TRBV3-1
D: TRBD2
J: TRBJ2-7
size: .
CDR3: CASSQDGGGYEQYF
DNA: TGTGCCAGCAGCCAAGACGGGGGGGGATACGAGCAGTACTTC

V: TRBV6-6
D: .
J: TRBJ1-6
size: .
CDR3: CASSYSGRTRGSPLHF
DNA: TGTGCCAGCAGTTACTCGGGACGTACCCGCGGTTCACCCCTCCACTTT

V: TRBV7-2
D: TRBD2
J: TRBJ2-1
size: many
CDR3: CASSPGLAGGFGNEQFF
DNA: TGTGCCAGCAGCCCCGGACTAGCGGGGGGGTTCGGGAATGAGCAGTTCTTC

V: TRBV7-9
D: .
J: TRBJ2-3
size: .
CDR3: CAGTGNSGWADTQYF
DNA: TGTGCCGGCACTGGCAACAGCGGGTGGGCTGATACGCAGTATTTT

V: TRBV15
D: .
J: TRBJ2-5
size: few
CDR3: CATSRERGFQETQYF
DNA: TGTGCCACCAGCAGAGAGAGAGGCTTCCAAGAGACCCAGTACTTC

V: TRBV12-3/TRBV12-4
D: TRBD1
J: TRBJ1-2
size: .
CDR3: CASSLRDRGQGYTF
DNA: TGTGCCAGCAGTTTAAGGGACAGGGGGCAAGGCTACACCTTC

V: TRBV5-6
D: .
J: TRBJ2-7
size: few
CDR3: CASSPWASYEQYF
DNA: TGTGCCAGCAGCCCGTGGGCCAGCTACGAGCAGTACTTC

V: TRBV10-3
D: .
J: TRBJ2-7
size: many
CDR3: CAIRHPSGPYEQYF
DNA: TGTGCCATCCGGCACCCATCCGGGCCCTACGAGCAGTACTTC

V: TRBV14
D: .
J: TRBJ2-2
size: many
CDR3: CASSLMDIRNTGELFF
DNA: TGTGCCAGCAGCCTAATGGACATTCGGAACACCGGGGAGCTGTTTTTT

V: TRBV19
D: .
J: TRBJ2-2
size: once
CDR3: CASSTFPRDGVHGELFF
DNA: TGTGCCAGTAGTACCTTCCCCCGGGACGGAGTACACGGGGAGCTGTTTTTT

V: TRBV28
D: .
J: TRBJ1-1
size: .
CDR3: CASSLIQGTEAFF
DNA: TGTGCCAGCAGTTTAATCCAGGGCACTGAAGCTTTCTTT

V: TRBV25-1
D: .
J: TRBJ1-4
size: many
CDR3: CASSEGGRIELFF
DNA: TGTGCCAGCAGTGAAGGGGGCAGGATCGAACTGTTTTTT

V: TRBV5-1
D: .
J: TRBJ1-1
size: many
CDR3: CASSSNARGGDTEAFF
DNA: TGCGCCAGCAGCTCGAATGCTCGAGGGGGTGATACTGAAGCTTTCTTT

V: TRBV6-1
D: TRBD1
J: TRBJ2-7
size: .
CDR3: CASSEEPWTGLGYEQYF
DNA: TGTGCCAGCAGTGAAGAGCCTTGGACAGGGTTAGGCTACGAGCAGTACTTC

V: TRBV6-1
D: TRBD1
J: TRBJ1-2
size: many
CDR3: CASQNTQGTFYGYTF
DNA: TGTGCCAGCCAAAATACACAGGGGACCTTCTATGGCTACACCTTC

V: TRBV20-1
D: TRBD2
J: TRBJ2-3
size: many
CDR3: CSARGLAGVIDTQYF
DNA: TGCAGTGCTAGAGGACTAGCGGGGGTGATAGATACGCAGTATTTT

V: TRBV20-1
D: .
J: TRBJ1-2
size: many
CDR3: CSALRGNRPEGYTF
DNA: TGCAGTGCTCTAAGAGGGAACCGTCCCGAGGGCTACACCTTC

V: TRBV20-1
D: TRBD2
J: TRBJ2-5
size: many
CDR3: CSAPNTRLAGIETQYF
DNA: TGCAGTGCCCCGAATACGAGACTAGCGGGTATAGAGACCCAGTACTTC

V: TRBV20-1
D: .
J: TRBJ2-7
size: many
CDR3: CSARDVYEQYF
DNA: TGCAGTGCCAGGGACGTCTACGAGCAGTACTTC

V: TRBV7-2
D: .
J: TRBJ2-7
size: many
CDR3: CASSLSAIYEQYF
DNA: TGTGCCAGCAGCTTATCGGCGATTTACGAGCAGTACTTC

V: TRBV10-3
D: .
J: TRBJ2-7
size: once
CDR3: CAISGFRGGSYEQYF
DNA: TGTGCCATCAGCGGATTCCGGGGAGGCTCCTACGAGCAGTACTTC

V: TRBV12-3/TRBV12-4
D: TRBD2
J: TRBJ2-3
size: once
CDR3: CASNQAGGATDTQYF
DNA: TGTGCCAGCAATCAAGCGGGAGGGGCTACAGATACGCAGTATTTT

V: TRBV18
D: .
J: TRBJ2-7
size: .
CDR3: CASSQLPSYEQYF
DNA: TGTGCCAGCTCCCAGCTACCGAGCTACGAGCAGTACTTC